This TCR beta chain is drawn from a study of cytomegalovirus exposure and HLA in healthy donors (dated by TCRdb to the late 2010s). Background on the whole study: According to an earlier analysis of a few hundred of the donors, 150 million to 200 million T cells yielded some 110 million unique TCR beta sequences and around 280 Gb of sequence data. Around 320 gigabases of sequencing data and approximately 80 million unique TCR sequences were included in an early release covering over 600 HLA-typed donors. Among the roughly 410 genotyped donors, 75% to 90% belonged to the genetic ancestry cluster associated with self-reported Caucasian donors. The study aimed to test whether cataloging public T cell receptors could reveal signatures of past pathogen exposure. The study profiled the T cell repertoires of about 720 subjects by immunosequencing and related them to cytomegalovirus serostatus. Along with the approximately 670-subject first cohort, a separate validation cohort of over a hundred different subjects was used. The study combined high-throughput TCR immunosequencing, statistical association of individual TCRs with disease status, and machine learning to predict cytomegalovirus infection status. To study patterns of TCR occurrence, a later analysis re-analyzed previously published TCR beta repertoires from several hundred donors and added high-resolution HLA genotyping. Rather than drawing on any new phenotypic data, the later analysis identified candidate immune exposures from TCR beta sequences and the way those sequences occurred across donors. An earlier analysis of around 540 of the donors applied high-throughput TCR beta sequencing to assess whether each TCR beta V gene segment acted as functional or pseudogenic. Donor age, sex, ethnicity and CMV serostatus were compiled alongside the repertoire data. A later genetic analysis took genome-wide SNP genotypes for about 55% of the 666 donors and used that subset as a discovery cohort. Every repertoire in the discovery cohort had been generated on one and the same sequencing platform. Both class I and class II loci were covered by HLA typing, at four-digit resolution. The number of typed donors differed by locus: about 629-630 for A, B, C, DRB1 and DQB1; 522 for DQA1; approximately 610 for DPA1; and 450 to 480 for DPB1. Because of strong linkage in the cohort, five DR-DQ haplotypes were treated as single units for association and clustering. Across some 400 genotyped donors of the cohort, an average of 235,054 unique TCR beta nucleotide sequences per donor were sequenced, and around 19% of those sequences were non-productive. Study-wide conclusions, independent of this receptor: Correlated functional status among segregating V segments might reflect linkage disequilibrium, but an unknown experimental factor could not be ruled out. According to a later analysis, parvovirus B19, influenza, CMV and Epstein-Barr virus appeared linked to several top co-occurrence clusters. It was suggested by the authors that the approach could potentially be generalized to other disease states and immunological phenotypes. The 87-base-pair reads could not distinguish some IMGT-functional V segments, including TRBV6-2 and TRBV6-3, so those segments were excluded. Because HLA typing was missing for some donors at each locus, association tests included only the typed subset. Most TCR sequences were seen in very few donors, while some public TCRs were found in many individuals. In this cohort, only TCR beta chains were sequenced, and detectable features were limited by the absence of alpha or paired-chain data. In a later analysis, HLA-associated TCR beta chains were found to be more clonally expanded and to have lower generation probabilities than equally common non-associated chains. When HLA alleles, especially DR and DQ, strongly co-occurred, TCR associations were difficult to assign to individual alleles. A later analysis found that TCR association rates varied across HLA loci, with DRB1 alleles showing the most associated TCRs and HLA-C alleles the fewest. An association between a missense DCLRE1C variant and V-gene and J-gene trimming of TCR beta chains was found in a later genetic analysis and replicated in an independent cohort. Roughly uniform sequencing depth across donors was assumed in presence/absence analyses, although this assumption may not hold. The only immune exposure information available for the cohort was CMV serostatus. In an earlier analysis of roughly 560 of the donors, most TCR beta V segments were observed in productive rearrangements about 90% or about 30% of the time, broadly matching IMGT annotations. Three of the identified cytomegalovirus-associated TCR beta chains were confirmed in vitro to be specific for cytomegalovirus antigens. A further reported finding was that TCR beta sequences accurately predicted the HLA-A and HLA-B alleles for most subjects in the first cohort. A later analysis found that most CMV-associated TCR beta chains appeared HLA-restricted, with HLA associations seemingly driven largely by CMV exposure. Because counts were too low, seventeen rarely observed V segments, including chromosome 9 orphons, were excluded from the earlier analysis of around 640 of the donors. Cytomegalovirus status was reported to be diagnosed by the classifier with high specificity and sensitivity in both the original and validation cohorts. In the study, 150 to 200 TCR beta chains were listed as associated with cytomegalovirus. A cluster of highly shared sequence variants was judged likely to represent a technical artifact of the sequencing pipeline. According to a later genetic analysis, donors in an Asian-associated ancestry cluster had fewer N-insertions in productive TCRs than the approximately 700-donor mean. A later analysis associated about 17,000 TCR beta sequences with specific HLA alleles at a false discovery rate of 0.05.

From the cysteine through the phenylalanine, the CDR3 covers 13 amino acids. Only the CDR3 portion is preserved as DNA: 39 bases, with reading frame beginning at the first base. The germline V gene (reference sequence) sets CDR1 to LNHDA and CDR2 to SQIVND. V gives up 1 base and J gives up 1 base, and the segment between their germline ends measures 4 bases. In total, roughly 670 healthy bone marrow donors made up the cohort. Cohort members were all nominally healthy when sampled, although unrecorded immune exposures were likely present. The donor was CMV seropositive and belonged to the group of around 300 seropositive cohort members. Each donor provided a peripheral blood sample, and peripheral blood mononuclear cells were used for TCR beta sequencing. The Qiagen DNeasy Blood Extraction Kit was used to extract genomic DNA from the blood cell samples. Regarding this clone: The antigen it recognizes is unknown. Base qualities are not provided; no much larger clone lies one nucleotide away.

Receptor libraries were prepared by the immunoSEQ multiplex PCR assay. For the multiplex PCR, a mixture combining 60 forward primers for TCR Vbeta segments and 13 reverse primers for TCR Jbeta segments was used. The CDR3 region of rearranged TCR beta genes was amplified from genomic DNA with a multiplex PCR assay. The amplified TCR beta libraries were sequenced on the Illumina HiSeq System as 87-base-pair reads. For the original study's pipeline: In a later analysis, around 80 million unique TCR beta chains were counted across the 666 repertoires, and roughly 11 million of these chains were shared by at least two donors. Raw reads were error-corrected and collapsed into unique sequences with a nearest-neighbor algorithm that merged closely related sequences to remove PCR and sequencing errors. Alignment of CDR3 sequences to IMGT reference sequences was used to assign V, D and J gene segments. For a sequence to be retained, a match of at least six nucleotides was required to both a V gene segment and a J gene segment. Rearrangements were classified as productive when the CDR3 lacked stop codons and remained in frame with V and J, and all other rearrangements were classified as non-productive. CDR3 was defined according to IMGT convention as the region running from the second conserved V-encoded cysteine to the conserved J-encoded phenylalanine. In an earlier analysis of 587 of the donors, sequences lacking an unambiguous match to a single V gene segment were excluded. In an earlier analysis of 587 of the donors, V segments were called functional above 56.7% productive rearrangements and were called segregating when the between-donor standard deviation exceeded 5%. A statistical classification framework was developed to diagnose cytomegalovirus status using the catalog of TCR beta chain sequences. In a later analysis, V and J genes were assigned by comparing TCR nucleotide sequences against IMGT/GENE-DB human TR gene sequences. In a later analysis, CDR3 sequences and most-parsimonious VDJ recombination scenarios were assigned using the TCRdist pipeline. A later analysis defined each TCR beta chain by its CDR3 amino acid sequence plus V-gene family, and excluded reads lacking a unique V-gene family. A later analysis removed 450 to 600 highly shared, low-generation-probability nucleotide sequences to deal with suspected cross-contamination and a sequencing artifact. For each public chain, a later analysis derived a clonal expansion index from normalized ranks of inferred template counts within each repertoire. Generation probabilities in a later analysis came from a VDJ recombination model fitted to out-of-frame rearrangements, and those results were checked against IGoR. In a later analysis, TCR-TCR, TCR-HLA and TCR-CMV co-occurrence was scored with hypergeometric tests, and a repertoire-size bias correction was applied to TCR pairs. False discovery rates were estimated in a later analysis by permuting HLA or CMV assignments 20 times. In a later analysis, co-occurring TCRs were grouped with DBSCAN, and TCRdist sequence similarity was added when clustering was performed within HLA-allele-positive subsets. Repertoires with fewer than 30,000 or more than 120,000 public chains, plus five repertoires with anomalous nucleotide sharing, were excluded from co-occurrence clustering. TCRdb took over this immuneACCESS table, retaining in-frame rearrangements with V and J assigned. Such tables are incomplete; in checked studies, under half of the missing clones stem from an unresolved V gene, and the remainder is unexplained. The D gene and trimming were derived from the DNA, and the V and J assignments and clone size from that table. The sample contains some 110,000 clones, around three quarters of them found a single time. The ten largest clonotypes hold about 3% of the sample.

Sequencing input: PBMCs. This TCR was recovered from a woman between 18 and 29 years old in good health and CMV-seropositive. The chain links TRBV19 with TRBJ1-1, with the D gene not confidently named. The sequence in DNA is TGTGCCAGTAGTATAGCCAGGAACACTGAAGCTTTCTTT. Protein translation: CASSIARNTEAFF.